This TCR beta chain was retrieved from a study of control samples from healthy donors and cancer patients. Sequenced by immunoSEQ multiplex PCR; TCRdb stores in-frame clones only, minus some. The sample carries around 120,000 clones, over 90% recorded once. Trimming took off 5 bases at V and 3 bases at J, with 13 bases between the two ends. CDR1 LNHDA and CDR2 SQIVND come from the germline V gene (reference sequence). This CDR3 comprises 14 residues. Material for sequencing was blood. The receptor's source is a man aged 25 to 45 in good health. The chain has TRBV19 and TRBJ1-2; tentatively, D is TRBD1 (5 bases). The CDR3 sequence: CASSFPGSYYGYTF. CDR3 DNA: TGTGCCAGTAGTTTTCCAGGGTCGTACTATGGCTACACCTTC.